Given below is one TCR beta chain in context. What this receptor recognizes is not known. No much larger clone is present one base from it, and per-base qualities are unavailable. This sample stems from a study of blood T cell repertoires in COVID-19 (dated by TCRdb to between 2020 and 2021). In terms of the full investigation: The collaborator samples originated in the United States, Italy and Spain and spanned the acute and convalescent phases of COVID-19. The prospective study material was composed of cDNA or gDNA derived from T cells, B-cell-depleted T cells, or PBMCs. The sample metadata nearly always contained a de-identified subject ID, COVID-19 status, age in years and sex. Subjects who had been exposed to COVID-19, were actively infected with it, or had recovered from it provided the deeply sampled blood TCRbeta repertoires that made up the dataset. The samples were drawn from two sources: the first 160 participants of the ongoing ImmuneRACE study, and fewer than 1,500 subjects contributed by 6 global collaborators. The repertoires were released in a freely available public database meant as a resource for research on the immune response to SARS-CoV-2. Where available, HLA class I and class II types were obtained from metadata supplied by the sample provider rather than from assay-based typing. Paper-wide results and their limitations: Clinical and demographic metadata were provided uncurated, with the amount varying by source and participant.

From the germline V gene, CDR1 is MGHRA and CDR2 is YSYEKL. Compared with germline, V lacks 4 bases and J lacks 7 bases; bases without a gene match: 6. The CDR3 measures 14 amino acids from cysteine to phenylalanine. Only the CDR3 DNA is retained, 42 bases long and in frame from the first base. Whole blood was collected in K2EDTA tubes by collaborating institutions according to the institutions' own protocols. For TCRbeta analysis, collaborators shipped samples as frozen whole blood, isolated PBMCs, or DNA extracted from either of those sample types. The immunoSEQ Assay, a bias-controlled multiplex PCR, was used to amplify TCRbeta CDR3 regions from genomic DNA. Per the authors' processing: The number of nucleated cells in each sample was estimated by amplification of reference gene primers within the assay. To quantify the absolute abundance of each unique TCRbeta CDR3 rearrangement, sequence reads were collapsed and filtered. For each sample, productive Simpson clonality was calculated as the square root of Simpson's diversity index over productive rearrangements. TCRdb re-hosts the immuneACCESS table, in-frame sequences only. Its copies lack some clones; in the studies checked, an unresolved V gene accounts for under half of them, and the cause for the rest is not known. From that table come the V and J calls and clone size; the DNA was used to work out D and trimming. The sample records over 130,000 clones, about 86% of which are singletons. The ten largest clones capture less than 3.5% of the sample.

The sequenced sample consisted of peripheral blood. This clonotype originated in a man between 65 and 85 years old with acute or convalescent COVID-19. The chain joins TRBV4-1 to TRBJ2-7; 11 nucleotides in the junction match TRBD1. The sequenced DNA: TGCGCCAGCAGCCGGGGACAGGGGGTAAGGGAGCAGTACTTC. It translates as CASSRGQGVREQYF.